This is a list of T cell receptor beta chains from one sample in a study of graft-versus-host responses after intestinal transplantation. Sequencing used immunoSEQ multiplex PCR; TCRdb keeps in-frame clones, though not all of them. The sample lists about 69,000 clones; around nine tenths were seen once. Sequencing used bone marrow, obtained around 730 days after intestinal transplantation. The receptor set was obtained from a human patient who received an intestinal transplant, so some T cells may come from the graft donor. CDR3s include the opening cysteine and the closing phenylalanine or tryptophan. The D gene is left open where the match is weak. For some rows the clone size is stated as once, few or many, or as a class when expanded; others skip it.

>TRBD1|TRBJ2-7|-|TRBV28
CASSFLGQVYEQYF
TGTGCCAGCAGTTTTCTCGGACAGGTCTACGAGCAGTACTTC
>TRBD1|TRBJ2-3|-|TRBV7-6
CASRRDSYTDTQYF
TGTGCCAGCAGGAGGGACAGCTACACAGATACGCAGTATTTT
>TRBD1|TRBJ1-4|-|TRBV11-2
CASSLGGGGTVEKLFF
TGTGCCAGCAGCTTAGGAGGGGGCGGGACGGTCGAAAAACTGTTTTTT
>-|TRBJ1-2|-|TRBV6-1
CASSAYLNPNYGYTF
TGTGCCAGCAGTGCCTACTTAAACCCAAACTATGGCTACACCTTC
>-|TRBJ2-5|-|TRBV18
CASSPPSGLETQYF
TGTGCCAGCTCACCACCATCAGGGCTCGAGACCCAGTACTTC
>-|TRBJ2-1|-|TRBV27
CASSKIDTNEQFF
TGTGCCAGCAGTAAGATTGACACCAATGAGCAGTTCTTC
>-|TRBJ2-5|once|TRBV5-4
CASSYRGETQYF
TGTGCCAGCAGCTACCGTGGGGAGACCCAGTACTTC
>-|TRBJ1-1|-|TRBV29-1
CSVRRGLGPTEAFF
TGCAGCGTCCGTCGGGGGTTGGGCCCCACTGAAGCTTTCTTT
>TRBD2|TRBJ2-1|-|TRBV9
CASSDGLAGGHIVNEQFF
TGTGCCAGCAGCGATGGACTAGCGGGAGGGCATATCGTCAATGAGCAGTTCTTC
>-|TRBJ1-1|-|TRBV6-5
CASSYAGAGTEAFF
TGTGCCAGCAGTTACGCGGGGGCGGGAACTGAAGCTTTCTTT
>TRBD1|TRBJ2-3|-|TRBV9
CASSAPGTATDTQYF
TGTGCCAGCAGCGCCCCCGGGACAGCCACAGATACGCAGTATTTT
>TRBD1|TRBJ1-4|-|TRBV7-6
CASSHLGGATNEKLFF
TGTGCCAGCAGCCACCTAGGGGGCGCAACTAATGAAAAACTGTTTTTT
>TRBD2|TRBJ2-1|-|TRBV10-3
CAISESLAGDLNEQFF
TGTGCCATCAGTGAGTCCTTAGCGGGAGATTTGAATGAGCAGTTCTTC
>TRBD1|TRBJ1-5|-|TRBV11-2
CASSHPRDRGRDNQPQHF
TGTGCCAGCAGTCATCCCAGGGACAGGGGGCGCGACAATCAGCCCCAGCATTTT
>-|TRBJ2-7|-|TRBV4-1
CASSQDPGDPYEQYF
TGCGCCAGCAGCCAAGATCCGGGGGACCCCTACGAGCAGTACTTC
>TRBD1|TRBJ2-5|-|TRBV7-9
CASRDLGTGIETQYF
TGTGCCAGCAGAGATTTAGGGACAGGGATAGAGACCCAGTACTTC
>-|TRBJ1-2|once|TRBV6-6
CASSYSSQGPHGYTF
TGTGCCAGCAGTTACTCTTCACAGGGCCCCCATGGCTACACCTTC
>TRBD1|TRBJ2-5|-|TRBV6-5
CASSDREETQYF
TGTGCCAGCAGTGACAGGGAAGAGACCCAGTACTTC
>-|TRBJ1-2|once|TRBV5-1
CASSLGGDLNYGYTF
TGCGCCAGCAGCTTGGGGGGAGATCTAAACTATGGCTACACCTTC
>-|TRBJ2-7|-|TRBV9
CASSVEAHSEYEQYF
TGTGCCAGCAGCGTAGAGGCCCACTCCGAATACGAGCAGTACTTC
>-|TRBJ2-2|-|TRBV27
CASTYGDTGELFF
TGTGCCAGCACCTATGGCGACACCGGGGAGCTGTTTTTT
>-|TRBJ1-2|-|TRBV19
CASSSGEGTNYGYTF
TGTGCCAGTAGTTCGGGAGAGGGAACTAATTATGGCTACACCTTC
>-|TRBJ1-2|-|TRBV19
CATSGGRTFNYGYTF
TGTGCCACCTCAGGTGGCCGGACCTTTAACTATGGCTACACCTTC
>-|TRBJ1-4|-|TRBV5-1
CASSLDGPGREKLFF
TGCGCCAGCAGCTTGGACGGACCCGGTAGGGAAAAACTGTTTTTT
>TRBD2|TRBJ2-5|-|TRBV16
CASSLERGETQYF
TGTGCCAGCAGCCTGGAGCGGGGCGAGACCCAGTACTTC
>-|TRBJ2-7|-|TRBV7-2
CASSPTSTRYEQYF
TGTGCCAGCAGCCCGACTAGTACGCGCTACGAGCAGTACTTC
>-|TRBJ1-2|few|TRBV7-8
CASSGNTYYGYTF
TGTGCCAGCAGCGGTAACACCTACTATGGCTACACCTTC
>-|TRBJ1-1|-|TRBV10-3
CAISELNTRPGTEAFF
TGTGCCATCAGTGAGCTGAACACGCGTCCGGGGACTGAAGCTTTCTTT